The present TCR beta chain was sequenced within a study of response to subunit inactivated influenza vaccine. Study-wide points: A suggestion made by the authors is that each seasonal influenza vaccination recruits few new T cells.

Per germline, CDR1 SGHRS and CDR2 YFSETQ. The CDR3 has 16 amino acids. V lost 1 base and J lost 1, with 11 bases in between. TCRdb reprocessed the RT-PCR reads via MiXCR and lists one record per CDR3 protein. The repertoire holds 600,000 to 700,000 distinct CDR3 sequences, around 15% seen once, with 7.5% to 8% in the top ten. To note about this clonotype: Its target is unknown.

The TCR was taken from a man between 50 and 59 years old who received an inactivated influenza vaccine. The chain recombines TRBV5-1 with TRBJ2-2; D may be TRBD1 (6 bases). Sequencing used PBMCs from blood, obtained 14 to 15 days before vaccination. The CDR3 is CASSLMVRGNTGELFF. CDR3 DNA sequence: TGCGCCAGCAGCTTGATGGTCAGGGGGAACACCGGGGAGCTGTTTTTT.